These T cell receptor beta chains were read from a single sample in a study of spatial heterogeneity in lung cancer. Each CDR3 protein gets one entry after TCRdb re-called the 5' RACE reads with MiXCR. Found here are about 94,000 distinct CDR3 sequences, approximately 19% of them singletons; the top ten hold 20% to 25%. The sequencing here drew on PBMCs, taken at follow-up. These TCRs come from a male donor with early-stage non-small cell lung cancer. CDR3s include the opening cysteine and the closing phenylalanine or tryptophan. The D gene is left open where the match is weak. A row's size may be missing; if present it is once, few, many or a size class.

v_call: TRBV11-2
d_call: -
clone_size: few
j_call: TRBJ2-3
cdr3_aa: CASSLERQTDTQYF
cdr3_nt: TGTGCCAGCAGCTTAGAGAGGCAAACAGATACGCAGTATTTT

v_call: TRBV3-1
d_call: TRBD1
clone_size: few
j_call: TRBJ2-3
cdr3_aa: CASSLQGTDTQYF
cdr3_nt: TGTGCCAGCAGCTTACAGGGGACAGATACGCAGTATTTT

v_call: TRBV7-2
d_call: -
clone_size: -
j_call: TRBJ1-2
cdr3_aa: CASSLYGGDGYTF
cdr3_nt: TGTGCCAGCAGCTTATACGGGGGGGATGGCTACACCTTC

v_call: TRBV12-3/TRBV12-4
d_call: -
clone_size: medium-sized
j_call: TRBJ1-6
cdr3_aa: CASGAWGSSYNSPLHF
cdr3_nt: TGTGCCAGCGGAGCTTGGGGGAGCTCCTATAATTCACCCCTCCACTTT

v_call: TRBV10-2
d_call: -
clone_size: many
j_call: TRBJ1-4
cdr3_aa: CASSRDGGGEKLFF
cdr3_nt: TGCGCCAGCAGCCGGGACGGCGGGGGTGAAAAACTGTTTTTT

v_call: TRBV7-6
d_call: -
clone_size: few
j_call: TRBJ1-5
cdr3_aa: CASSSGGGLLQPQHF
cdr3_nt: TGTGCCAGCAGCTCCGGCGGGGGGCTCCTTCAGCCCCAGCATTTT

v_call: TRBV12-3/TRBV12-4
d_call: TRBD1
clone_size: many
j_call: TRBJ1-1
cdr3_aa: CASRRTGENTEAFF
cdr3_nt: TGTGCCAGCAGGCGGACAGGGGAGAACACTGAAGCTTTCTTT

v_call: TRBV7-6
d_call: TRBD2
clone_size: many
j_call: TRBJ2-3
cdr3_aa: CASSLESGRTTDTQYF
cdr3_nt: TGTGCCAGCAGCTTAGAGAGCGGGAGGACCACAGATACGCAGTATTTT

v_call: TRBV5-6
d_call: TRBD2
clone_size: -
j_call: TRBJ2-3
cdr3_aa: CASSLLAGVDTQYF
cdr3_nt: TGTGCCAGCAGCTTACTAGCGGGAGTGGATACGCAGTATTTT

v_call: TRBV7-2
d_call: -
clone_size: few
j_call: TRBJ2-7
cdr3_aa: CASSIRGGGSGYEQYF
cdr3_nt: TGTGCCAGCAGCATCCGGGGTGGGGGCTCAGGGTACGAGCAGTACTTC

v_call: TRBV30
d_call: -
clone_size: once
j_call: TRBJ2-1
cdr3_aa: CAWTPTNRNEQFF
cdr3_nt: TGTGCCTGGACTCCGACGAATCGGAATGAGCAGTTCTTC

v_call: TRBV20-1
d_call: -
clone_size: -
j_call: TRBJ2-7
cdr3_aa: CSARDLAGPYEQYF
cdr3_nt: TGCAGTGCTAGAGATCTGGCAGGACCCTACGAGCAGTACTTC

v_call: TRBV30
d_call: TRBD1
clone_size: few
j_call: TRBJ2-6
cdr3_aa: CAQQGAPGANVLTF
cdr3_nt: TGTGCTCAACAGGGGGCACCTGGGGCCAACGTCCTGACTTTC

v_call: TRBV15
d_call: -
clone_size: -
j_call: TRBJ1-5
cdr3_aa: CATSREGGQPQHF
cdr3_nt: TGTGCCACCAGCAGAGAGGGGGGACAGCCCCAGCATTTT

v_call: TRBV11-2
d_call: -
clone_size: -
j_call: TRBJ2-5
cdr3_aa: CASSPGLQETQYF
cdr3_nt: TGTGCCAGCAGCCCGGGGCTACAAGAGACCCAGTACTTC

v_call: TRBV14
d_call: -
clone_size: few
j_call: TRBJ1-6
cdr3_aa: CASSQDLGGRKSPLHF
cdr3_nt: TGTGCCAGCAGCCAAGATCTAGGGGGGCGCAAATCACCCCTCCACTTT

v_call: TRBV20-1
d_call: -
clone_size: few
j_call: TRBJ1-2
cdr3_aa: CSARTDSGNYGYTF
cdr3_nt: TGCAGTGCTAGAACTGATTCGGGAAACTATGGCTACACCTTC

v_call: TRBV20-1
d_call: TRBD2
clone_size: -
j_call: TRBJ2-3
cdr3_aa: CSARESGGFTDTQYF
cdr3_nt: TGCAGTGCTAGGGAAAGCGGGGGGTTCACAGATACGCAGTATTTT

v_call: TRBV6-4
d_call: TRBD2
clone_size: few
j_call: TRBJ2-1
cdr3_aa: CASSELASGRGGEQFF
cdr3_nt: TGTGCCAGCAGTGAATTAGCCAGCGGGAGAGGGGGTGAGCAGTTCTTC

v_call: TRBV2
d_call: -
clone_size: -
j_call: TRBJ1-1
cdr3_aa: CASKKEMNTEAFF
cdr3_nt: TGTGCCAGCAAAAAAGAAATGAACACTGAAGCTTTCTTT

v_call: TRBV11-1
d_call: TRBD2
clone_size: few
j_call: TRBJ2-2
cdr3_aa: CASSLRREGHGELFF
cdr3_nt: TGTGCCAGCAGCTTACGGCGGGAGGGGCACGGGGAGCTGTTTTTT

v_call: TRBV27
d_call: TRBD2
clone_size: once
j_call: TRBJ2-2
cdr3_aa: CASSSPLAVNTGELFF
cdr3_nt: TGTGCCAGCAGTTCGCCCCTAGCGGTGAACACCGGGGAGCTGTTTTTT

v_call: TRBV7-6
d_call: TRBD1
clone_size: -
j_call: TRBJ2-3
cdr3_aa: CASSLLPWDRSTDTQYF
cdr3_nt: TGTGCCAGCAGCTTACTCCCTTGGGACAGAAGCACAGATACGCAGTATTTT

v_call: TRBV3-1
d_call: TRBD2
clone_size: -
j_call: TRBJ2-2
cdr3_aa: CASSQMGLAGGPVTGEPFF
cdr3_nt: TGTGCCAGCAGCCAAATGGGACTAGCGGGAGGGCCAGTCACCGGGGAGCCGTTTTTT

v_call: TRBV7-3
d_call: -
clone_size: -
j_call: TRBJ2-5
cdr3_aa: CASSLTSGLGETQYF
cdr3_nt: TGTGCCAGCAGCTTAACATCCGGTTTGGGAGAGACCCAGTACTTC

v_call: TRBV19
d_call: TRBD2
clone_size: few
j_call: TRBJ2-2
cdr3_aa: CASSMWTSGGTGELFF
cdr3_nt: TGTGCCAGTAGTATGTGGACTAGCGGGGGTACCGGGGAGCTGTTTTTT

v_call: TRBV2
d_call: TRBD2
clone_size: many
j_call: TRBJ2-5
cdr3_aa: CASSESSGSGETQYF
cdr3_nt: TGTGCCAGCAGTGAATCTAGCGGGAGTGGTGAGACCCAGTACTTC

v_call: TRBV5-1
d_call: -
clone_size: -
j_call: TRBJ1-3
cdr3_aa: CASSPTFGSSGNTIYF
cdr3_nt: TGCGCCAGCAGCCCGACCTTCGGCAGCTCTGGAAACACCATATATTTT

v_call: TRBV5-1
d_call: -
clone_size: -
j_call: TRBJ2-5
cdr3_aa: CASSLGAGGGQETQYF
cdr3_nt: TGCGCCAGCAGCTTGGGGGCTGGAGGCGGCCAAGAGACCCAGTACTTC

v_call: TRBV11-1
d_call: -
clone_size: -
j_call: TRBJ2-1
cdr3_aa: CASSLHGSGYNEQFF
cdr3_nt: TGTGCCAGCAGCTTACACGGGAGCGGGTACAATGAGCAGTTCTTC

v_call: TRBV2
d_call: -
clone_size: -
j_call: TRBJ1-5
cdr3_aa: CASSERQGWDSNQPQHF
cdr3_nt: TGTGCCAGCAGTGAAAGGCAGGGCTGGGATAGCAATCAGCCCCAGCATTTT

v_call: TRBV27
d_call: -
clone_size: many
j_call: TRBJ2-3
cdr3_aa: CASSLYGFGGTDTQYF
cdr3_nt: TGTGCCAGCAGTTTATATGGGTTTGGGGGGACAGATACGCAGTATTTT

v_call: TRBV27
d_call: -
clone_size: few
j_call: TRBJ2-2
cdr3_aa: CASSSGETPNTGELFF
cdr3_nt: TGTGCCAGCAGTAGCGGAGAAACCCCGAACACCGGGGAGCTGTTTTTT

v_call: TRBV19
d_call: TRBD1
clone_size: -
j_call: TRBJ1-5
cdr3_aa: CASWDRGNQPQHF
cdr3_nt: TGTGCCAGTTGGGACAGGGGCAATCAGCCCCAGCATTTT

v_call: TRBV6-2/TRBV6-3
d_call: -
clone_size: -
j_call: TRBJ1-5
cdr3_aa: CASREGVQPQHF
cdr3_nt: TGTGCCAGCAGAGAGGGGGTCCAGCCCCAGCATTTT

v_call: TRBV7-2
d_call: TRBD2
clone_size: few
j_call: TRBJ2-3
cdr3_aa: CASSPTLAEDTQYF
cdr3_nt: TGTGCCAGCAGCCCCACCCTAGCGGAGGATACGCAGTATTTT

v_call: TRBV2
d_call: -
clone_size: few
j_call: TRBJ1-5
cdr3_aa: CASSISPLGQPQHF
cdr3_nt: TGTGCCAGCAGTATTAGTCCACTGGGGCAGCCCCAGCATTTT

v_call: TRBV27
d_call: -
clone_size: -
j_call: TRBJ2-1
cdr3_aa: CASREGLLKEQFF
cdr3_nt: TGTGCCAGCAGAGAGGGACTCCTCAAGGAGCAGTTCTTC

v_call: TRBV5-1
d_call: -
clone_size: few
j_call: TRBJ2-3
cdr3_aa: CASSLAPSTDTQYF
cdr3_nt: TGCGCCAGCAGCTTGGCCCCCAGCACAGATACGCAGTATTTT

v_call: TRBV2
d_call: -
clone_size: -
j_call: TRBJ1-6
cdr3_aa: CASSEDPAPLHF
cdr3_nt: TGTGCCAGCAGTGAAGATCCTGCGCCCCTCCACTTT

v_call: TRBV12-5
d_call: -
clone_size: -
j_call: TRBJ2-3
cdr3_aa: CASGLLGPTDTQYF
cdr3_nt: TGTGCTAGTGGTTTGCTAGGGCCGACAGATACGCAGTATTTT

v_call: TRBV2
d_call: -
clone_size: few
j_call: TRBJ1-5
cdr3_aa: CASSELDSQPQHF
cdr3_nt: TGTGCCAGCAGTGAATTGGATTCACAGCCCCAGCATTTT

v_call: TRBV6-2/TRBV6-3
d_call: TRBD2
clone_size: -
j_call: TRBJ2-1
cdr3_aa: CASSSLVAGHNEQFF
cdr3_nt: TGTGCCAGCAGTTCTTTGGTAGCGGGCCACAATGAGCAGTTCTTC

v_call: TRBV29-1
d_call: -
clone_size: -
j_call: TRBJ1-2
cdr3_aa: CSATRQGSGYTF
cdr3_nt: TGCAGCGCCACGAGGCAGGGCTCTGGCTACACCTTC

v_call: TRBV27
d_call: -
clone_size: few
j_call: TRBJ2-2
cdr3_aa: CASSQTTNANTGELFF
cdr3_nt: TGTGCCAGCAGTCAGACTACCAACGCGAACACCGGGGAGCTGTTTTTT

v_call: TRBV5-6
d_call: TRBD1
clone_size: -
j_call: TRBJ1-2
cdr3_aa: CASSREQGMSRGYTF
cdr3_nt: TGTGCCAGCAGCCGGGAACAGGGGATGTCTCGGGGCTACACCTTC

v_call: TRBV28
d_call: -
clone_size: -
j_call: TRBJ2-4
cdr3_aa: CASSREGTDIQYF
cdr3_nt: TGTGCCAGCAGTCGCGAGGGTACGGACATTCAGTACTTC

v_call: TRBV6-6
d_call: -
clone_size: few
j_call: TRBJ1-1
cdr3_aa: CASSFGERNTEAFF
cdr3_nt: TGTGCCAGCAGCTTTGGTGAAAGGAACACTGAAGCTTTCTTT

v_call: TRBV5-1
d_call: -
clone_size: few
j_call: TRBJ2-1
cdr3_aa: CASSASGLSNNEQFF
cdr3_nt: TGCGCCAGCAGCGCTTCCGGACTATCCAACAATGAGCAGTTCTTC

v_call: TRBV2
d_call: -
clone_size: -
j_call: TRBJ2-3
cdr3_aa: CASSEAVDTQYF
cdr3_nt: TGTGCCAGCAGTGAAGCGGTAGATACGCAGTATTTT

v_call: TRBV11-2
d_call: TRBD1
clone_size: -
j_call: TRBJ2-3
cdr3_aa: CASSHRTDRVADTQYF
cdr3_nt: TGTGCCAGCAGCCACCGCACGGACAGGGTTGCAGATACGCAGTATTTT

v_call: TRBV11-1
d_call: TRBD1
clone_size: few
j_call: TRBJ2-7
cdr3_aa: CASSLVGTGTYEQYF
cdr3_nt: TGTGCCAGCAGCTTAGTTGGGACAGGGACCTACGAGCAGTACTTC

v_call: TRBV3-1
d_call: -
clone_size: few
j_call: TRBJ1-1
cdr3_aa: CASRGSQHTEAFF
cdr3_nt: TGTGCCAGCAGGGGGTCCCAACACACTGAAGCTTTCTTT

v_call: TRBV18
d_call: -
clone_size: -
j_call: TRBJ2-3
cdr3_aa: CASSPPRGTDTQYF
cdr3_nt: TGTGCCAGCTCACCACCAAGGGGGACAGATACGCAGTATTTT

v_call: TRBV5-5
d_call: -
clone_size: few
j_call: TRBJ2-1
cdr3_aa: CASTTGEGPPYNEQFF
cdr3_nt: TGTGCCAGCACCACGGGGGAAGGACCGCCTTACAATGAGCAGTTCTTC

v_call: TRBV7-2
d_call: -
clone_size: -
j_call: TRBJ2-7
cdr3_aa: CASSLEGVGFYEQYF
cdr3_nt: TGTGCCAGCAGCCTCGAGGGGGTCGGGTTCTACGAGCAGTACTTC

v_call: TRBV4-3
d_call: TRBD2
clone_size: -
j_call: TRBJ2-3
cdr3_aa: CASSQDWGGSTDTQYF
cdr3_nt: TGCGCCAGCAGCCAAGATTGGGGGGGAAGCACAGATACGCAGTATTTT